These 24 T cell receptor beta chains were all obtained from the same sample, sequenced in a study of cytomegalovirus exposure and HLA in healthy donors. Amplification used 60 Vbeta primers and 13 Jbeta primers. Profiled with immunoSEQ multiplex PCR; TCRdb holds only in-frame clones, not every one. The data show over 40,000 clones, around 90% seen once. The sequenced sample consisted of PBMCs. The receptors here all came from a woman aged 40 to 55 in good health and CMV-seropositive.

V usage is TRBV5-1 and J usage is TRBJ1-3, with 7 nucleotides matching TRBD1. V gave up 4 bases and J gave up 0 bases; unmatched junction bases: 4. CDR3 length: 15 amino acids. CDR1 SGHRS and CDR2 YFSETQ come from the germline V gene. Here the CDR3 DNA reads TGCGCCAGCAGCACTCGACAGGGCTCTGGAAACACCATATATTTT. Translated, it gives CASSTRQGSGNTIYF.

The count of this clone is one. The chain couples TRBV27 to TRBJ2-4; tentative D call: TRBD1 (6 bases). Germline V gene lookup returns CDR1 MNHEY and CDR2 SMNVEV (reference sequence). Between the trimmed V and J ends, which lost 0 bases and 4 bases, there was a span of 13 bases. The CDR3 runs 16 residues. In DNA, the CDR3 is TGTGCCAGCAGTTTATCGGCCGACAGGAGAAAAAACATTCAGTACTTC. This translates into CASSLSADRRKNIQYF.

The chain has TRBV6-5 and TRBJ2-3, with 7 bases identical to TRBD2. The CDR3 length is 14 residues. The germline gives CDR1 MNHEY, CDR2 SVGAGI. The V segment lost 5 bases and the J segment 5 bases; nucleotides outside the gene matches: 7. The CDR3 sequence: CASSPWGGLDTQYF. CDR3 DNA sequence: TGTGCCAGCAGTCCCTGGGGGGGATTAGATACGCAGTATTTT.

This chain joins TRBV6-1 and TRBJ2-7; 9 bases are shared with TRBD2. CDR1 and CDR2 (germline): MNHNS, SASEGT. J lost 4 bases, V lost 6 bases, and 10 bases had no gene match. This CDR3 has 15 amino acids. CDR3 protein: CASSPVGSGSYEQYF. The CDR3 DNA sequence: TGTGCCAGCAGCCCGGTGGGTAGCGGGAGTTACGAGCAGTACTTC.

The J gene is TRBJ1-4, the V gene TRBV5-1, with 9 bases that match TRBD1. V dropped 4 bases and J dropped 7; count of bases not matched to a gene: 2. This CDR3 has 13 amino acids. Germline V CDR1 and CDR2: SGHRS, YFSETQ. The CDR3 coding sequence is TGCGCCAGCAGCGGGGACAGGGCTGAAAAACTGTTTTTT. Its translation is CASSGDRAEKLFF.

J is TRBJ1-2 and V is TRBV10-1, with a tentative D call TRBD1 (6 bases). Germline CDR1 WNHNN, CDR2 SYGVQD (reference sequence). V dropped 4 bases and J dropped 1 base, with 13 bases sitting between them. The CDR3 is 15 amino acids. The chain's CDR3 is CASSVDSGNNYGYTF. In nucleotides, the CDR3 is TGCGCCAGCAGTGTGGACAGTGGTAATAACTATGGCTACACCTTC.

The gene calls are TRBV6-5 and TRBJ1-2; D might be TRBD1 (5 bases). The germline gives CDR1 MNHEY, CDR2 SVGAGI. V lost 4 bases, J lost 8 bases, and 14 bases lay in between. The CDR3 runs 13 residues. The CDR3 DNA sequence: TGTGCCAGCAGTTTCAACCAGGGTGGCGGCTACACCTTC. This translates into CASSFNQGGGYTF.

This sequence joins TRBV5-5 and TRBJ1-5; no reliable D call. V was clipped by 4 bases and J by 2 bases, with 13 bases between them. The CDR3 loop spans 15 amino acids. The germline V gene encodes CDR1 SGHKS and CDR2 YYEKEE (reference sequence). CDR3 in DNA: TGTGCCAGCAGCCTTTATCCTATGGGCAATCAGCCCCAGCATTTT. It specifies CASSLYPMGNQPQHF.

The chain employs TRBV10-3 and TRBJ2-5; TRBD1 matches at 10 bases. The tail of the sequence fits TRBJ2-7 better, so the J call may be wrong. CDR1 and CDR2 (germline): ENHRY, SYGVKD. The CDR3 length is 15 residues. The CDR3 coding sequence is TGTGCCATCAGTGCTGGGACAGGGGTTGGTGACGAGCAGTACTTC. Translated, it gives CAISAGTGVGDEQYF.

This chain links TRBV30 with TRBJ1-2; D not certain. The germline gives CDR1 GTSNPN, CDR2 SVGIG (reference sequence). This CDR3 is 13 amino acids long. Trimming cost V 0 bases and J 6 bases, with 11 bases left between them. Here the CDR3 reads CAWSVLIRDGYTF. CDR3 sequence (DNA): TGTGCCTGGAGTGTTCTCATTCGGGATGGCTACACCTTC.

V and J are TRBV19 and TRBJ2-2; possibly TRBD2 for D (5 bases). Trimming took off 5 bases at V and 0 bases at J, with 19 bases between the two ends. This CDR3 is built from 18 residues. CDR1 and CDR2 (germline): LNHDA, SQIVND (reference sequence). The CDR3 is CASSPNLGGPPNTGELFF. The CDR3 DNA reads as TGTGCCAGTAGTCCCAACCTTGGAGGCCCCCCGAACACCGGGGAGCTGTTTTTT.

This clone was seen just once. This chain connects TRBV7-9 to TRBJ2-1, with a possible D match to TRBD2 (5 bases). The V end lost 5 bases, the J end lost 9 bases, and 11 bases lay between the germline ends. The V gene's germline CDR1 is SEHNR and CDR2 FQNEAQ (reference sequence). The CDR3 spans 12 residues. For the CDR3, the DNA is TGTGCCAGCAGCCGTAAGGAGGCTGAGCAGTTCTTC. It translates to CASSRKEAEQFF. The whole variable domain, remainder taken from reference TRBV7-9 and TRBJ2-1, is DTGVSQNPRHKITKRGQNVTFRCDPISEHNRLYWYRQTLGQGPEFLTYFQNEAQLEKSRLLSDRFSAERPKGSFSTLEIQRTEQGDSAMYLCASSRKEAEQFFGPGTRLTVL.

CDR3 in DNA: TGCGCCAGCAGTAATGGACAGGGGGCTGAGACCCAGTACTTC. Its protein is CASSNGQGAETQYF. The chain couples TRBV5-1 to TRBJ2-5; 11 bases are shared with TRBD1. CDR3 length: 14 residues. CDR1 and CDR2 from the germline V gene are SGHRS and YFSETQ. The J segment lost 5 bases and the V segment lost 5 bases, leaving 5 bases of the junction unmatched.

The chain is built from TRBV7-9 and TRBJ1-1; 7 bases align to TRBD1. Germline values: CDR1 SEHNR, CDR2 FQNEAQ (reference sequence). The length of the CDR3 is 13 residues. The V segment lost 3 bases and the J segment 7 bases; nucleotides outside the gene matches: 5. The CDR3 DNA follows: TGTGCCAGCAGCTTTGGGACAGACAGTGAAGCTTTCTTT. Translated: CASSFGTDSEAFF.

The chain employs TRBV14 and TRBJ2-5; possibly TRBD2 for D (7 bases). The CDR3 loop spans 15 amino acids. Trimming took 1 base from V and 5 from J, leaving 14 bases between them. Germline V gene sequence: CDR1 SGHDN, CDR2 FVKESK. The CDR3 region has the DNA TGTGCCAGCAGCCAAGGCGTACAGGGAGGGGAGACCCAGTACTTC. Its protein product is CASSQGVQGGETQYF.

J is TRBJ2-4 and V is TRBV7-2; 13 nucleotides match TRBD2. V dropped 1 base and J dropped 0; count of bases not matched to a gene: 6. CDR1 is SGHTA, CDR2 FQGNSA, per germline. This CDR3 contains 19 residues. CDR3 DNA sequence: TGTGCCAGCAGCTTAGGAGAACTAGCGGGGGGGCCAGCCAAAAACATTCAGTACTTC. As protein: CASSLGELAGGPAKNIQYF.

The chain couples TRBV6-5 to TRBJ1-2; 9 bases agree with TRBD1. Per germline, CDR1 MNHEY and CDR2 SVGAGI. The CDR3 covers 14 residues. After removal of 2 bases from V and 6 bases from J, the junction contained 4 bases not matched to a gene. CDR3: CASSYADRGNGYTF. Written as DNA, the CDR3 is TGTGCCAGCAGTTACGCGGACAGGGGTAATGGCTACACCTTC.

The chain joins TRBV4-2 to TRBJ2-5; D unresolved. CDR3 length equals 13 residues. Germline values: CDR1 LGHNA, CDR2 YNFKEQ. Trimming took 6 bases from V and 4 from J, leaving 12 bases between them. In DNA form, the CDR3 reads TGTGCCAGCAGGAGAGGTACCCGAGAGACCCAGTACTTC. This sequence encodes CASRRGTRETQYF.

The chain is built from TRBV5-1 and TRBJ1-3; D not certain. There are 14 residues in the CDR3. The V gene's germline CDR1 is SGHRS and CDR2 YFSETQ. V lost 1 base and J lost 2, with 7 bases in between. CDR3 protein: CASSLSLAGNTIYF. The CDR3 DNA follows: TGCGCCAGCAGCTTGAGTCTAGCTGGAAACACCATATATTTT.

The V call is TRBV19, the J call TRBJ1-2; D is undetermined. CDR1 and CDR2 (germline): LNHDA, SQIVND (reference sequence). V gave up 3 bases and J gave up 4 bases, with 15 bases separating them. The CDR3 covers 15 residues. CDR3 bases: TGTGCCAGTAGTATTGGGCAGTTGGCTCTCTATGGCTACACCTTC. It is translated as CASSIGQLALYGYTF.

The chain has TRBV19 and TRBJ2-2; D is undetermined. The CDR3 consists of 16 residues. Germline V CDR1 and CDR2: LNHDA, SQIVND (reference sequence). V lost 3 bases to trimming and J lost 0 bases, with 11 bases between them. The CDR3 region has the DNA TGTGCCAGTAGTATTTATGTCGGTTCGAACACCGGGGAGCTGTTTTTT. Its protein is CASSIYVGSNTGELFF.

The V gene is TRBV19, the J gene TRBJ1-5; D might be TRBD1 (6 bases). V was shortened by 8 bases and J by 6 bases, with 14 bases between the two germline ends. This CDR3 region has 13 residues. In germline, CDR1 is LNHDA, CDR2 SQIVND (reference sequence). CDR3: CASGQGISQPQHF. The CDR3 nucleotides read TGTGCCAGTGGCCAGGGGATAAGTCAGCCCCAGCATTTT.

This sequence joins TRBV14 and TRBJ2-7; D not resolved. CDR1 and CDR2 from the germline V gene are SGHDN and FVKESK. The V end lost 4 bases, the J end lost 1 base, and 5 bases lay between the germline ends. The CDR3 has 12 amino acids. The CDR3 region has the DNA TGTGCCAGCAGCCTAGTGTCCTACGAGCAGTACTTC. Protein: CASSLVSYEQYF.

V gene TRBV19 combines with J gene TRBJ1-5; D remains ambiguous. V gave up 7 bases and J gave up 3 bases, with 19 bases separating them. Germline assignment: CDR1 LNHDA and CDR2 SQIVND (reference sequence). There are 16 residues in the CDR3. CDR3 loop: CASTIGPHSNNQPQHF. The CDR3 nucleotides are TGTGCCAGTACCATAGGCCCGCACAGCAACAATCAGCCCCAGCATTTT.